Shown below are 28 T cell receptor beta chains from a single sample sequenced in a study of blood T cell repertoires in COVID-19. Generated by immunoSEQ multiplex PCR, the TCRdb table keeps only in-frame clones and is missing some. The repertoire includes around 370,000 clones, around nine tenths of them detected once, and 1.2% sits in the top ten. The specimen sequenced was PBMCs or T cells enriched from blood (not recorded which). The receptor source for this set is a woman aged 18-30 years who had recovered from COVID-19.

CDR3 region: CASSLLLAKNIQYF. The CDR3 DNA sequence: TGTGCCAGCAGCCTCCTATTAGCCAAAAACATTCAGTACTTC. The chain employs TRBV11-1 and TRBJ2-4; no clear D. Germline V CDR1 and CDR2: SGHAT, FQDESV (reference sequence). The CDR3 is made up of 14 amino acids. Trimming took 5 bases from V and 0 from J, leaving 8 bases between them.

This chain links TRBV5-5 with TRBJ1-2; 11 bases line up with TRBD1. The CDR3 spans 13 residues. J gave up 8 bases and V 3 bases, and 3 bases lay outside the gene matches. Germline CDR1 reads SGHKS; CDR2 reads YYEKEE (reference sequence). This CDR3 is CASSWGQGGGYTF. The DNA for the CDR3 is TGTGCCAGCAGCTGGGGACAGGGGGGAGGCTACACCTTC.

This chain joins TRBV5-1 and TRBJ2-3; 7 positions match TRBD1. V gave up 7 bases and J gave up 0 bases; unmatched junction bases: 17. Germline CDR1 reads SGHRS; CDR2 reads YFSETQ. The CDR3 spans 18 residues. This CDR3 is CASFPGTDFFLSTDTQYF. The CDR3 nucleotides are TGCGCCAGCTTCCCCGGGACAGATTTTTTTTTGAGCACAGATACGCAGTATTTT.

The DNA of the CDR3 is TGTGCCAGCAGCCTCCCCGGGAAAGCAACTAATGAAAAACTGTTTTTT. Amino acids: CASSLPGKATNEKLFF. The genes are TRBV9 and TRBJ1-4; the D is unclear. Germline V gene data show CDR1 as SGDLS and CDR2 as YYNGEE. V lost 4 bases, J lost 0 bases, and 13 bases lay in between. The length of the CDR3 is 16 residues.

V usage is TRBV7-2 and J usage is TRBJ1-4; the D gene is possibly TRBD1 (5 bases). Germline V lookup: CDR1 SGHTA, CDR2 FQGNSA. The CDR3 runs to 15 residues. Deletions cut 1 base from V and 7 bases from J, with 13 bases between. The CDR3 reads CASSLVGRPAEKLFF. As DNA, the CDR3 is TGTGCCAGCAGCTTAGTGGGGCGTCCGGCTGAAAAACTGTTTTTT.

CDR3 in amino acids: CAISESDRVPDTQYF. As DNA, the CDR3 is TGTGCCATCAGTGAGTCGGACAGGGTACCTGATACGCAGTATTTT. V and J are TRBV10-3 and TRBJ2-3; 8 bases line up with TRBD1. J gave up 6 bases and V 0 bases, and 5 bases lay outside the gene matches. The CDR3 length is 15 residues. In germline, CDR1 is ENHRY, CDR2 SYGVKD.

The J gene is TRBJ2-5, the V gene TRBV4-3; D is undetermined. The CDR3 loop spans 13 amino acids. With 0 bases removed from V and 4 bases from J, the gap between germline ends came to 6 bases. The germline CDR1 and CDR2 sequences are LGHNA and YSLEER. The CDR3: CASSQERGETQYF. For the CDR3, the DNA is TGCGCCAGCAGCCAAGAGCGTGGAGAGACCCAGTACTTC.

The chain joins TRBV23-1 to TRBJ1-6; D gene uncertain. TRBV23-1 is annotated as an ORF whose role is uncertain. V gave up 2 bases and J gave up 12 bases, with 20 bases separating them. This CDR3 region has 16 residues. For the CDR3, the DNA is TGCGCCAGCAGTCAAGCCGGCCCCAGGTATGGTAGACCCCTCCACTTT. Protein product: CASSQAGPRYGRPLHF.

This chain uses TRBV30 with TRBJ1-3; D possibly corresponds to TRBD1 (5 bases). Looked up from germline, CDR1 is GTSNPN and CDR2 is SVGIG (reference sequence). The CDR3 covers 16 residues. The V end lost 3 bases, the J end lost 0 bases, and 15 bases lay between the germline ends. The CDR3 nucleotides are TGTGCCTGGAGCCTGAAGGACACAAGCTCTGGAAACACCATATATTTT. Translated: CAWSLKDTSSGNTIYF.

This chain joins TRBV2 and TRBJ1-3; possibly TRBD1 for D (6 bases). Germline assignment: CDR1 SNHLY and CDR2 FYNNEI. The CDR3 loop spans 14 amino acids. The ends were cut back, 5 bases at V and 2 bases at J, with 10 bases in the middle. CDR3 in DNA: TGTGCCAGCAGTCCGGACAGCCCTGGAAACACCATATATTTT. Encoded protein: CASSPDSPGNTIYF.

The rearrangement uses TRBV2 and TRBJ2-3, with D possibly matching TRBD2 (7 bases). Germline V gene data show CDR1 as SNHLY and CDR2 as FYNNEI. V was trimmed by 6 bases and J by 3 bases, leaving 19 bases between them. The CDR3 runs 16 residues. The CDR3 region has the DNA TGTGCCAGCAGAGGAGGCTCGGGGGGCCCAACAGATACGCAGTATTTT. It translates to CASRGGSGGPTDTQYF.

This CDR3 is CASLKTGGTEAFF. DNA of the CDR3: TGTGCCAGCCTAAAGACGGGGGGCACTGAAGCTTTCTTT. J is TRBJ1-1 and V is TRBV12-3 or TRBV12-4; D is perhaps TRBD1 (5 bases). The V and J ends lost 8 bases and 4 bases respectively, with 14 bases between them. The length of the CDR3 is 13 residues.

The chain has TRBV28 and TRBJ2-5; 13 bases align to TRBD2. The CDR3 is 17 residues long. Germline-derived CDR1 and CDR2 are MDHEN and SYDVKM. The V and J ends lost 5 bases and 0 bases, in that order; junction bases with no gene match: 6. The CDR3 spells CASSPGLAGPYQETQYF. For the CDR3, the DNA is TGTGCCAGCAGTCCGGGACTAGCGGGGCCTTACCAAGAGACCCAGTACTTC.

The chain recombines TRBV7-3 with TRBJ1-4; 7 nucleotides match TRBD1. Germline CDR1 is SGHTA and CDR2 is FQGTGA. V gave up 3 bases and J gave up 4 bases; unmatched junction bases: 17. The CDR3 has 19 residues. The CDR3 loop reads CASSFGTGTVRQGNEKLFF. The CDR3 coding sequence is TGTGCCAGCAGCTTCGGAACCGGGACAGTCCGGCAGGGTAATGAAAAACTGTTTTTT.

This clone has a single count. V gene TRBV6-4 combines with J gene TRBJ2-7; D remains ambiguous. CDR1 MRHNA and CDR2 SNTAGT come from the germline V gene. The CDR3 totals 10 residues. V lost 4 bases and J lost 11, with 9 bases in between. CDR3 amino acids: CASSGSGEYF. CDR3 coding DNA: TGTGCCAGCAGTGGTTCGGGTGAGTACTTC.

This sequence joins TRBV9 and TRBJ2-7; 8 positions match TRBD2. The junction had 4 bases not matched to a gene; V was cut back by 0 bases and J by 2 bases. This CDR3 has 15 amino acids. Germline V CDR1 and CDR2: SGDLS, YYNGEE. CDR3: CASSVGGAGAYEQYF. The CDR3, as DNA: TGTGCCAGCAGCGTAGGGGGAGCGGGGGCCTACGAGCAGTACTTC.

The V gene is TRBV6-5, the J gene TRBJ2-5; D may be TRBD1 (5 bases). Germline loops: CDR1 MNHEY, CDR2 SVGAGI. V lost 2 bases and J lost 3, with 13 bases in between. The CDR3 totals 15 residues. The CDR3 nucleotides read TGTGCCAGCAGTTACACTTGGACAAGTAAAGAGACCCAGTACTTC. This translates into CASSYTWTSKETQYF.

Of note for this clone: Compared with germline, one end of the junction differs, possibly owing to a read error. This chain joins TRBV4-2 and TRBJ1-2, with no clear D. The CDR3 spans 12 residues. CDR1 and CDR2 (germline): LGHNA, YNFKEQ. CDR3 residues: CASSKESYGYTF. The CDR3 DNA reads TGTGCCAGCAGCAAAGAGAGCTATGGCTACACCTTC.

This sequence joins TRBV5-1 and TRBJ2-3, with a possible D match to TRBD2 (6 bases). The CDR3 extends over 15 amino acids. Trimming removed 1 base at V and 2 bases at J, with 11 bases between. Germline CDR1 and CDR2: SGHRS and YFSETQ. The chain's CDR3 is CASSLTGSPTDTQYF. Here the CDR3 DNA reads TGCGCCAGCAGCTTGACCGGGAGCCCCACAGATACGCAGTATTTT.

This rearrangement joins TRBV7-3 to TRBJ1-2; TRBD1 aligns across 8 bases. V shed 5 bases, J shed 3 bases, and the junction held 8 bases outside the gene matches. In germline, CDR1 is SGHTA, CDR2 FQGTGA. The CDR3 spans 15 residues. The CDR3 is CASSNPGTGDYGYTF. Written as DNA, the CDR3 is TGTGCCAGCAGCAACCCCGGGACAGGTGACTATGGCTACACCTTC.

The chain links TRBV15 to TRBJ2-7, with unresolved D. Deletions cut 0 bases from V and 5 bases from J, with 8 bases between. Germline CDR1 and CDR2: LNHNV and YYDKDF (reference sequence). This CDR3 comprises 13 residues. CDR3 sequence reads: CATSRDPIHEQYF. For the CDR3, the DNA is TGTGCCACCAGCAGAGATCCTATCCACGAGCAGTACTTC.

The chain combines TRBV19 with TRBJ1-4; no reliable D call. Germline lookup yields CDR1 LNHDA and CDR2 SQIVND (reference sequence). Trimming took 4 bases from V and 7 from J, leaving 19 bases between them. The CDR3 extends over 16 amino acids. CDR3 amino acids: CASSRGREVKGEKLFF. CDR3 DNA: TGTGCCAGTAGTAGAGGGCGCGAAGTTAAGGGTGAAAAACTGTTTTTT.

In its sample, this clone was seen once. This chain uses TRBV28 with TRBJ2-5; 9 bases agree with TRBD2. Trimming took 2 bases from V and 2 from J; bases not matched to a gene: 3. Germline lookup yields CDR1 MDHEN and CDR2 SYDVKM. The CDR3 consists of 15 residues. The CDR3 is CASSLIAGEQETQYF. The CDR3, as DNA: TGTGCCAGCAGTTTAATAGCGGGGGAGCAAGAGACCCAGTACTTC.

This sequence joins TRBV11-3 and TRBJ1-2; 7 bases agree with TRBD1. Germline CDR1 reads SGHNT; CDR2 reads YENEEA. The CDR3 covers 14 residues. Trimming at V came to 1 base and at J to 5 bases, leaving 4 bases not matched to a gene. This CDR3 is CASSLGPGGYGYTF. CDR3 in DNA: TGTGCCAGCAGCTTAGGTCCAGGGGGGTATGGCTACACCTTC.

A note on this clone: The same CDR3 also results from other DNA sequences found in this sample. The V and J genes are TRBV30 and TRBJ1-1, with no clear D. The V gene's germline CDR1 is GTSNPN and CDR2 SVGIG (reference sequence). The CDR3 sequence is 12 residues long. V was pared by 1 base and J by 3 bases, with 6 bases between. CDR3 nucleotide sequence: TGTGCCTGGAGTGATCGGGACACTGAAGCTTTCTTT. This encodes CAWSDRDTEAFF. Combining the CDR3 with reference TRBV30 and TRBJ1-1 gives the whole variable domain SQTIHQWPATLVQPVGSPLSLECTVEGTSNPNLYWYRQAAGRGLQLLFYSVGIGQISSEVPQNLSASRPQDRQFILSSKKLLLSDSGFYLCAWSDRDTEAFFGQGTRLTVV.

This clone was counted once. The gene calls are TRBV11-2 and TRBJ2-7, with TRBD1 identical over 9 bases. The germline gives CDR1 SGHAT, CDR2 FQNNGV. There are 14 residues in the CDR3. J gave up 5 bases and V 5 bases, and 7 bases lay outside the gene matches. The CDR3 region has the DNA TGTGCCAGCAGCACCCCACAGGGGGCTCACGAGCAGTACTTC. Encoded protein: CASSTPQGAHEQYF.

The chain joins TRBV9 to TRBJ1-3; D possibly corresponds to TRBD1 (6 bases). V shed 4 bases and J shed 0 bases, with 20 bases lying between them. The CDR3 runs 18 residues. Germline lookup yields CDR1 SGDLS and CDR2 YYNGEE. The CDR3 sequence: CASSIHSDSEDSGNTIYF. CDR3 sequence (DNA): TGTGCCAGCAGCATCCACTCGGACAGTGAAGACTCTGGAAACACCATATATTTT.

This CDR3 reads CASSPDTEAFF. DNA of the CDR3: TGTGCCAGCAGCCCCGACACTGAAGCTTTCTTT. The chain couples TRBV7-2 to TRBJ1-1, with D unclear. V dropped 5 bases and J dropped 3 bases, with 4 bases sitting between them. The CDR3 is 11 amino acids. Germline values: CDR1 SGHTA, CDR2 FQGNSA.